The T cell receptor (beta chain) described here comes from a study of shared clonotypes between healthy human individuals. Across the study: The donors, a couple of women and a few men, were aged 18 to 49.

Trimming removed 5 bases from V and 0 bases from J, with 3 bases in between. The CDR3 sequence is 12 residues long. Germline V gene data show CDR1 as MDHEN and CDR2 as SYDVKM. Comment on this clone: Its specificity is not known.

Source study methods: From ImmunoSEQ came sequences covering only the junction and carrying no quality scores, so filtering differed. The table came from immunoSEQ multiplex PCR; TCRdb's copy has only in-frame clones and leaves some out. Clone size and the V and J calls come from that table; the DNA yielded D and trimming. The sample shows some 2,500,000 clones, around 93% of them seen only once. Overall study results and limits: A handful of donors shared about 5% of their naive CD4 clonotypes.

Sequenced material: naive CD4+ T cells from PBMCs. This sample's subset: CD45RA+ positively selected. The sequence was collected from a man aged 18 to 35 in good health. Some clones in this sample may be carry-over from other donors' samples. The gene calls are TRBV28 and TRBJ2-3; D gene uncertain. CDR3 sequence reads: CASSGSTDTQYF. DNA of the CDR3: TGTGCCAGCAGTGGTAGCACAGATACGCAGTATTTT.